Within the sample, the clone carrying this TCR beta chain is medium-sized (0.01 to 0.1%). What it binds is unknown. Peripheral blood genomic DNA, not sorted cells or RNA, was the template. The CDR3 has 16 amino acids. After removal of 2 bases from V and 1 base from J, the junction contained 7 bases not matched to a gene. Per germline, CDR1 ENHRY and CDR2 SYGVKD. This record belongs to a study of T cell repertoires in aging, cancer and after chemotherapy. Whole-study context: Some 8.1 million TCR reads were in the whole dataset. Findings and caveats of the study: Age-matched healthy donors had significantly more diverse, less clonal blood TCR repertoires than untreated cancer patients.

Multiplex touch-down PCR with TRB-A/B primers amplified rearranged V-D-J TRB sequences. TCRdb passed the multiplex PCR reads through MiXCR, listing each CDR3 protein once. The sample contains over 500 distinct CDR3 sequences, approximately 26% of which appear only once. This TCR came from a human donor with a solid tumor. Sequencing was performed on blood. The rearrangement joins TRBV10-3 to TRBJ1-1; 7 nucleotides align to TRBD1. DNA of the CDR3: TGTGCCATCAGTGAGGCTACCGGGACAGCGAACACTGAAGCTTTCTTT. Protein: CAISEATGTANTEAFF.